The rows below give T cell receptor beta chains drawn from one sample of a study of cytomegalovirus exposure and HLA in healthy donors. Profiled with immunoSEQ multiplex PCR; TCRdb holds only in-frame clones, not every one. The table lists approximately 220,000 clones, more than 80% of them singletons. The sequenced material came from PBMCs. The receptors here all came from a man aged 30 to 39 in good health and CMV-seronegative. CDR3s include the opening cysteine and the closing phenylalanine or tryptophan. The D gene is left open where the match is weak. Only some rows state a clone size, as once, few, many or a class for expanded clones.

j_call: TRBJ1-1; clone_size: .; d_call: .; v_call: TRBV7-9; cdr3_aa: CASSSYLNANTEAFF; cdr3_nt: TGTGCCAGCAGCTCCTACCTGAATGCGAACACTGAAGCTTTCTTT
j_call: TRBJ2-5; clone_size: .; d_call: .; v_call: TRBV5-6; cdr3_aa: CASSLALGGETQYF; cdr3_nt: TGTGCCAGCAGCTTGGCTTTGGGAGGAGAGACCCAGTACTTC
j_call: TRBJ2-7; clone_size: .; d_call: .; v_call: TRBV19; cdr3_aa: CASSMQGSSYEQYF; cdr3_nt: TGTGCCAGTAGTATGCAGGGATCCTCCTACGAGCAGTACTTC
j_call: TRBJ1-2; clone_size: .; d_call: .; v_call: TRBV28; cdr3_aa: CASRTAHGYTF; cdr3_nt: TGTGCCAGCAGAACTGCCCATGGCTACACCTTC
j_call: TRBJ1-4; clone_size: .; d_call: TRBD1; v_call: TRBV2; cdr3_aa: CASAAGTGYEKLFF; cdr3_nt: TGTGCCAGCGCCGCCGGGACAGGGTATGAAAAACTGTTTTTT
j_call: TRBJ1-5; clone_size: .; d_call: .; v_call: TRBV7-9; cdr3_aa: CASASGGQPQHF; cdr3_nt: TGTGCCAGCGCGTCGGGAGGTCAGCCCCAGCATTTT
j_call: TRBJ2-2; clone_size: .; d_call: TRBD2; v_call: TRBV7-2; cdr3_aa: CASSDGLAGGTGELFF; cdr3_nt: TGTGCCAGCAGCGATGGACTAGCGGGGGGTACCGGGGAGCTGTTTTTT
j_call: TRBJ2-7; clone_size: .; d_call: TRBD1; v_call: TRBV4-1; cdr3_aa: CASSHDGQGATEQYF; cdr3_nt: TGCGCCAGCAGCCACGACGGACAGGGGGCGACCGAGCAGTACTTC
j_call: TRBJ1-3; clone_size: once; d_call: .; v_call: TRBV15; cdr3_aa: CATSRDRPFSSGNTIYF; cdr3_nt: TGTGCCACCAGCAGAGATCGTCCTTTCAGCTCTGGAAACACCATATATTTT
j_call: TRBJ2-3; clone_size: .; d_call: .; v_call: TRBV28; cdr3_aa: CASSLGQTTDTQYF; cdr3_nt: TGCGCCAGCAGTTTGGGCCAAACCACAGATACGCAGTATTTT
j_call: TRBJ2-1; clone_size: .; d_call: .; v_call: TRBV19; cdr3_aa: CASSSMRNNEQFF; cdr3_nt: TGTGCCAGTAGTTCCATGAGGAACAATGAGCAGTTCTTC
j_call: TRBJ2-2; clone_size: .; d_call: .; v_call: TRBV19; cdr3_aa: CASSPRPGEPFF; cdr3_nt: TGTGCCAGTAGTCCGCGTCCCGGGGAGCCGTTTTTT
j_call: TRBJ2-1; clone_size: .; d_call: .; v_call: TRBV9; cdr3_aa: CASSSDSHNEQFF; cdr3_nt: TGTGCCAGCAGTTCCGACAGTCACAATGAGCAGTTCTTC
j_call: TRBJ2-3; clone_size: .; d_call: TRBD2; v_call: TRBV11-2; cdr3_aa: CASSPPSSGVTDTQYF; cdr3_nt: TGTGCCAGCAGCCCCCCTTCTAGCGGGGTTACAGATACGCAGTATTTT
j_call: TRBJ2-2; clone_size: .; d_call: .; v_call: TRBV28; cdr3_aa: CASSIGLRDTGELFF; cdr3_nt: TGTGCCAGCAGTATTGGACTAAGGGACACCGGGGAGCTGTTTTTT
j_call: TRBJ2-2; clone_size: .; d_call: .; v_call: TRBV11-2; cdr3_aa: CASSFGAAGELFF; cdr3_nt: TGTGCCAGCAGCTTTGGGGCAGCCGGGGAGCTGTTTTTT
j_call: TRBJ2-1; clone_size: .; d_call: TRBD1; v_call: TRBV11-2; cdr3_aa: CASSFRDSSYNEQFF; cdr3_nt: TGTGCCAGCAGCTTCCGGGACAGCTCCTACAATGAGCAGTTCTTC
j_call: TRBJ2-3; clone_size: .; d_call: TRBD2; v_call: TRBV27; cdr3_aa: CASSLFRLAGMPTDTQYF; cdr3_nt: TGTGCCAGCAGTCTCTTCAGACTAGCGGGGATGCCTACAGATACGCAGTATTTT
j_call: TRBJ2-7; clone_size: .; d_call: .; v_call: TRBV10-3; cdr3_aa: CAISDLYEQYF; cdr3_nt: TGTGCCATCAGTGACCTGTACGAGCAGTACTTC
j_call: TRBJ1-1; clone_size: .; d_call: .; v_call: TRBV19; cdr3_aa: CASTAPVPNAEAFF; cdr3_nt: TGTGCCAGTACCGCCCCGGTTCCGAACGCTGAAGCTTTCTTT
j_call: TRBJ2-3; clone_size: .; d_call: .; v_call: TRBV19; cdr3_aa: CASKSARGTDTQYF; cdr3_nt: TGTGCCAGTAAGTCGGCCCGGGGCACAGATACGCAGTATTTT
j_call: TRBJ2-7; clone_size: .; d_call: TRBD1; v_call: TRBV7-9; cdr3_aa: CASSLAGQGQNEQYF; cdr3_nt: TGTGCCAGCAGCTTAGCGGGACAGGGGCAAAACGAGCAGTACTTC
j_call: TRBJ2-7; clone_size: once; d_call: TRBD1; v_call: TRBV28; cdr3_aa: CASSLQDRGGYEQYF; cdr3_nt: TGTGCCAGCAGTTTACAGGACAGGGGAGGGTACGAGCAGTACTTC
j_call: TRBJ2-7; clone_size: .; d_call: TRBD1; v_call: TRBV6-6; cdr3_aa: CASSDRAGVYEQYF; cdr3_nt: TGTGCCAGCAGCGACAGGGCTGGGGTTTACGAGCAGTACTTC
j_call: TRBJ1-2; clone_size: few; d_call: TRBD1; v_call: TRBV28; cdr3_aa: CASSRPGQGGLLGYTF; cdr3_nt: TGTGCCAGCTCACGACCGGGACAGGGAGGGCTCCTAGGCTACACCTTC
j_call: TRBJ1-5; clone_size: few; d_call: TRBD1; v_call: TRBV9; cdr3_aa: CASSAGTDNQPQHF; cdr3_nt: TGTGCCAGCAGCGCCGGGACAGACAATCAGCCCCAGCATTTT
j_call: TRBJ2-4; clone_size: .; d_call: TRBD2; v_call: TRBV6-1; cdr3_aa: CASSEIEGGGGKNIQYF; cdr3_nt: TGTGCCAGCAGTGAAATTGAGGGTGGGGGGGGCAAAAACATTCAGTACTTC
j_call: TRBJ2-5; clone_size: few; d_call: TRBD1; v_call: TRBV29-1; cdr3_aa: CSGEGLTGAGETQYF; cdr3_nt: TGCAGCGGCGAAGGGCTGACAGGGGCGGGAGAGACCCAGTACTTC
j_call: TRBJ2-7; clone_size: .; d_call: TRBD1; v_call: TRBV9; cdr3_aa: CASSLGTGGYEQYF; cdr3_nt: TGTGCCAGCAGCCTTGGGACAGGGGGCTACGAGCAGTACTTC
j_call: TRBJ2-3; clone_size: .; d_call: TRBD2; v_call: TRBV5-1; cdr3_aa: CASSLGPSGRGGSQDTQYF; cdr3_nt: TGCGCCAGCAGCTTGGGCCCCTCTGGTCGGGGGGGCAGTCAAGATACGCAGTATTTT
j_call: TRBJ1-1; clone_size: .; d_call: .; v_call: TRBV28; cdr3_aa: CASRWGSGRGGTEAFF; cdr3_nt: TGTGCCAGCCGATGGGGGTCGGGAAGGGGGGGAACTGAAGCTTTCTTT
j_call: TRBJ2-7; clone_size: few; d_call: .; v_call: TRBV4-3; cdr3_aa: CASSQDPGADEQYF; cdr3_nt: TGCGCCAGCAGCCAAGATCCTGGGGCGGACGAGCAGTACTTC